The entry below describes one T cell receptor (beta chain). Antigen unknown. 60 Vbeta and 13 Jbeta primers were used in PCR. The table came from immunoSEQ multiplex PCR; TCRdb's copy has only in-frame clones and leaves some out. The sample includes some 97,000 clones, approximately 80% of them seen just once. The data derive from a study of cytomegalovirus exposure and HLA in healthy donors. Findings and caveats of the study: Association of approximately 16,000 TCR beta sequences with HLA alleles was found at 0.05 false discovery rate in a later analysis. CMV serostatus was the only recorded immune exposure for donors. As a later analysis showed, a missense DCLRE1C variant was linked to trimming of TCR beta V- and J-genes.

The CDR3 is 15 residues long. V was shortened by 7 bases and J by 4 bases, with 19 bases between the two germline ends. Germline V lookup: CDR1 LNHDA, CDR2 SQIVND (reference sequence). Sequenced: PBMCs. The V and J genes are TRBV19 and TRBJ1-2, with D perhaps matching TRBD1 (6 bases). The source of this sequence is a female donor in good health and CMV-seropositive. The DNA of the CDR3 is TGTGCCAGTACTCCTACAGGGTTTCTTCGCTATGGCTACACCTTC. As protein: CASTPTGFLRYGYTF.